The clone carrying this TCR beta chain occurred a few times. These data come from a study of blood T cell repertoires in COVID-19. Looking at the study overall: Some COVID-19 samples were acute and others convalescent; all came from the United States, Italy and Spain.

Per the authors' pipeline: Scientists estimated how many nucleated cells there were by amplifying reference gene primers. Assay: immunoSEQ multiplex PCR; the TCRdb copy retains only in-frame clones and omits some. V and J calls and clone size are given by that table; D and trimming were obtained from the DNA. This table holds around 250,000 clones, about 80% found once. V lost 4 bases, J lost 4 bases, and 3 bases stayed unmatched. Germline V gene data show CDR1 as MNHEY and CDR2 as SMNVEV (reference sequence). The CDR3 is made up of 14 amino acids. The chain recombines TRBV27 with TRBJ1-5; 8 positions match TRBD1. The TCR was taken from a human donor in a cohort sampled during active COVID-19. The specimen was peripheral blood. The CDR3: CASSYRGTNQPQHF. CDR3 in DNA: TGTGCCAGCAGTTACAGGGGGACGAATCAGCCCCAGCATTTT.